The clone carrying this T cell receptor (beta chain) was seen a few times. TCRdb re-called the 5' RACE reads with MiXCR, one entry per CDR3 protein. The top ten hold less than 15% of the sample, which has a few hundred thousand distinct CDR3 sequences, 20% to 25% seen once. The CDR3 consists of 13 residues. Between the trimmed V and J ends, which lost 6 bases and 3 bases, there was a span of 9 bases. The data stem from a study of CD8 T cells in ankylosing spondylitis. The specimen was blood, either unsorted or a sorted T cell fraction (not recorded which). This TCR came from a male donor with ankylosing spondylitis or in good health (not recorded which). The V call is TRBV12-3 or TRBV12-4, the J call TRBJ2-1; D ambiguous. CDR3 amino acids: CASRSNDYNEQFF. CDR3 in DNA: TGTGCCAGCAGGTCCAATGACTACAATGAGCAGTTCTTC.